Listed here are 20 T cell receptor beta chains from one sample, sequenced in a study of blood T cells in healthy people across ages. The authors ran a second PCR of about 6 to 11 cycles using a sample-barcoded 5' primer and a J-beta primer mix. TCRdb independently ran MiXCR on the 5' RACE reads; one entry per CDR3 protein. The repertoire holds 550,000 to 750,000 distinct CDR3 sequences, with over 20% as singletons. The sequenced material came from blood. These receptors all stem from a man aged 65 to 79 in good health.

V usage is TRBV18 and J usage is TRBJ2-5; D is ambiguous. The CDR3 consists of 13 residues. The V end was cut by 0 bases, the J end by 3 bases, with 5 bases between. The germline CDR1 and CDR2 sequences are KGHSH and LQKENI. The CDR3 nucleotides read TGTGCCAGCTCACCACCAGTGGAAGAGACCCAGTACTTC. It codes for CASSPPVEETQYF.

The chain recombines TRBV20-1 with TRBJ2-7; D call uncertain. The CDR3 has 14 amino acids. The germline CDR1 and CDR2 sequences are DFQATT and SNEGSKA (reference sequence). V shed 3 bases and J shed 0 bases, with 12 bases lying between them. DNA of the CDR3: TGCAGTGCTAGTCACCCATCGAGCTCCTACGAGCAGTACTTC. Protein product: CSASHPSSSYEQYF.

The table lists this clonotype with a few counts. This chain uses TRBV28 with TRBJ1-5; a possible D gene is TRBD1 (6 bases). V shed 5 bases and J shed 7 bases, with 18 bases lying between them. The germline V gene encodes CDR1 MDHEN and CDR2 SYDVKM. This CDR3 contains 15 residues. The CDR3: CASSPHLQGRQPQHF. Here the CDR3 DNA reads TGTGCCAGCAGTCCGCACCTACAGGGTAGACAGCCCCAGCATTTT.

As for this clonotype: Being one base from a much bigger clone, this may be a read error. The J gene is TRBJ2-1, the V gene TRBV11-2; TRBD2 matches 9 bases. The DNA end favors TRBJ2-7, so the J call may be wrong. CDR1 is SGHAT, CDR2 FQNNGV, per germline. The CDR3 extends over 14 amino acids. CDR3 loop: CASSPSGMFYKQYF. The CDR3 DNA reads TGTGCCAGCAGCCCTAGCGGGATGTTCTACAAGCAGTACTTC.

This clonotype was observed many times. The J gene is TRBJ1-1, the V gene TRBV7-2, with 7 bases fitting TRBD1. V lost 1 base, J lost 6 bases, and 5 bases stayed unmatched. The CDR3 extends over 14 amino acids. Germline V lookup: CDR1 SGHTA, CDR2 FQGNSA. The CDR3 DNA follows: TGTGCCAGCAGCTTAGTGACAGGGAGGCCTGAAGCTTTCTTT. It encodes CASSLVTGRPEAFF.

This clonotype was detected ten times or more. The chain carries TRBV28 and TRBJ1-3, with unresolved D. Germline loops: CDR1 MDHEN, CDR2 SYDVKM. Trimming pared 6 bases from V and 2 bases from J, leaving 11 bases between. The CDR3 length is 14 residues. CDR3 nucleotides: TGTGCCAGCAGCGTGGGCCTGCCTGGAAACACCATATATTTT. Residues: CASSVGLPGNTIYF.

This clonotype occurred a few times. The chain has TRBV9 and TRBJ2-1, with D perhaps TRBD2 (6 bases). This CDR3 has 12 amino acids. V was trimmed by 3 bases and J by 8 bases, leaving 9 bases between them. Germline CDR1 reads SGDLS; CDR2 reads YYNGEE. CDR3 loop: CASSGSGYEQFF. CDR3 DNA: TGTGCCAGCAGCGGAAGCGGGTATGAGCAGTTCTTC.

The chain uses TRBV19 and TRBJ2-5; D perhaps matches TRBD2 (6 bases). The end of the DNA is better explained by TRBJ2-7, so the J call may be wrong. The germline CDR1 and CDR2 sequences are LNHDA and SQIVND (reference sequence). The CDR3 length is 12 residues. The CDR3 DNA is TGTGCCAGTAGTCTCCCGGGGGACGAGCAGTACTTC. Its protein is CASSLPGDEQYF.

The chain recombines TRBV3-1 with TRBJ2-1, with D uncertain. The CDR3 totals 14 residues. Trimming removed 2 bases from V and 6 bases from J, with 11 bases in between. From germline, CDR1 is LGHDT and CDR2 YNNKEL (reference sequence). CDR3 sequence: CASSQTRPGNEQFF. The CDR3 region has the DNA TGTGCCAGCAGCCAAACGCGCCCCGGCAATGAGCAGTTCTTC.

The rearrangement uses TRBV4-2 and TRBJ2-2, with D unclear. V was clipped by 0 bases and J by 0 bases, with 5 bases between them. This CDR3 is built from 15 residues. CDR1 and CDR2 from the germline V gene are LGHNA and YNFKEQ. Written as DNA, the CDR3 is TGTGCCAGCAGCCAAGACAGATCGAACACCGGGGAGCTGTTTTTT. Translated: CASSQDRSNTGELFF.

This clonotype was counted between two and nine times. The rearrangement uses TRBV29-1 and TRBJ2-2; 8 bases fit TRBD1. Germline V gene lookup returns CDR1 SQVTM and CDR2 ANQGSEA. The CDR3 is 13 amino acids. Unmatched junction bases numbered 5, after V lost 6 bases and J lost 5 bases. The CDR3 sequence: CSVGRQGTGELFF. In nucleotides, the CDR3 is TGCAGCGTGGGTCGACAGGGGACCGGGGAGCTGTTTTTT.

This clonotype occurred a few times. A junction boundary mismatches the germline segment, possibly from a read error. The chain uses TRBV20-1 and TRBJ2-7; 8 nucleotides line up with TRBD1. The CDR3 length is 12 residues. Per the germline V gene, CDR1 is DFQATT and CDR2 is SNEGSKA (reference sequence). This CDR3 reads CSVRQGPYEQYF. The DNA of the CDR3 is TGCAGTGTTAGACAGGGGCCCTACGAGCAGTACTTC.

As concerns this clonotype: The junction departs from germline at one end; a sequencing error may be responsible. The chain employs TRBV20-1 and TRBJ2-3; perhaps TRBD1 as D (6 bases). Germline V CDR1 and CDR2: DFQATT, SNEGSKA (reference sequence). The CDR3 totals 14 residues. CDR3 loop: CCARDGGRGDTQYF. The CDR3 nucleotides are TGCTGTGCTAGAGATGGGGGCCGTGGAGATACGCAGTATTTT.

This sequence joins TRBV20-1 and TRBJ2-3; 12 nucleotides line up with TRBD2. V lost 8 bases, J lost 5 bases, and 8 bases stayed unmatched. This CDR3 is built from 14 residues. Germline V gene data show CDR1 as DFQATT and CDR2 as SNEGSKA (reference sequence). CDR3 residues: CSSRLAGAQDTQYF. The DNA for the CDR3 is TGCAGTTCAAGACTAGCGGGGGCCCAAGATACGCAGTATTTT.

The chain recombines TRBV11-3 with TRBJ2-1; D may correspond to TRBD1 or TRBD2 (5 bases each). With 0 bases removed from V and 7 bases from J, the gap between germline ends came to 7 bases. This CDR3 is built from 13 residues. In germline, CDR1 is SGHNT, CDR2 YENEEA. CDR3 in amino acids: CASSLEEGNEQFF. The DNA of the CDR3 is TGTGCCAGCAGCTTAGAAGAGGGGAATGAGCAGTTCTTC.

This clonotype was detected ten times or more. The chain joins TRBV25-1 to TRBJ1-5, with a weak D call TRBD1 (5 bases). The germline CDR1 and CDR2 sequences are MGHDK and SYGVNS. The V and J ends lost 4 bases and 4 bases respectively, with 11 bases between them. The length of the CDR3 is 14 residues. The CDR3 nucleotides are TGTGCCAGCAGTGGTTGGGGGGAGAATCAGCCCCAGCATTTT. Protein product: CASSGWGENQPQHF.

The table lists this clonotype with a few counts. This rearrangement joins TRBV12-3 or TRBV12-4 to TRBJ2-1; 11 bases align to TRBD2. V dropped 3 bases and J dropped 5; count of bases not matched to a gene: 3. This CDR3 region has 15 residues. The CDR3 here is CASSFRLAGNNEQFF. In nucleotides, the CDR3 is TGTGCCAGCAGTTTTAGACTAGCGGGAAACAATGAGCAGTTCTTC.

In its sample, this clonotype was seen a few times. This chain connects TRBV4-3 to TRBJ2-5, with a tentative D call TRBD1 (6 bases). With the DNA end fitting TRBJ2-1 better, the J assignment may be wrong. CDR3 length equals 14 residues. In germline, CDR1 is LGHNA, CDR2 YSLEER. Here the CDR3 reads CASSPRTGLGEQFF. The CDR3 DNA follows: TGCGCCAGCAGCCCTCGAACAGGGTTGGGTGAGCAGTTCTTC.

J is TRBJ2-3 and V is TRBV5-1; D is undetermined. The CDR3 runs to 15 residues. Germline V gives CDR1 SGHRS, CDR2 YFSETQ. V lost 6 bases to trimming and J lost 1 base, with 15 bases between them. In DNA, the CDR3 is TGCGCCAGCAACGGACCCACAGTTGGCACAGATACGCAGTATTTT. Translated: CASNGPTVGTDTQYF.

The genes are TRBV29-1 and TRBJ2-5, with 7 bases identical to TRBD1. Germline loops: CDR1 SQVTM, CDR2 ANQGSEA. V trimming: 0 bases; J trimming: 5 bases; junction bases outside the gene matches: 9. The CDR3 is 15 amino acids. The CDR3 nucleotides read TGCAGCGTTGAAGATCGCAAGACAGGGTTGGAGACCCAGTACTTC. This sequence encodes CSVEDRKTGLETQYF. The full variable domain, completed using reference TRBV29-1 and TRBJ2-5, is SAVISQKPSRDICQRGTSLTIQCQVDSQVTMMFWYRQQPGQSLTLIATANQGSEATYESGFVIDKFPISRPNLTFSTLTVSNMSPEDSSIYLCSVEDRKTGLETQYFGPGTRLLVL.